These T cell receptor beta chains were read from a single sample in a study of cytomegalovirus exposure and HLA in healthy donors. Profiled with immunoSEQ multiplex PCR; TCRdb holds only in-frame clones, not every one. The table includes about 130,000 clones, over 8% detected once. The sample taken for sequencing was PBMCs. The source of these receptors is a middle-aged man in good health and CMV-seronegative. Each CDR3 is given without its conserved first and last residue. The D gene is left open where the match is weak.

TRBD2	TRBJ2-2	TRBV11-2	ASSLLAGGLTGELF
.	TRBJ1-3	TRBV19	ASSITGTGNTIY
TRBD1	TRBJ2-3	TRBV6-5	ASSYRTGAEDTQY
TRBD2	TRBJ2-5	TRBV7-9	ASSLGVGTSEEQY
.	TRBJ1-5	TRBV2	ASSGRAQH
TRBD1	TRBJ1-5	TRBV4-3	ASSQGWGQPNQPQH
.	TRBJ2-1	TRBV11-3	ASSLGEGRGQF
.	TRBJ1-1	TRBV11-2	ASSLDWGDTEAF
.	TRBJ1-5	TRBV10-3	AISGGGNQPQH
.	.	TRBV10-3	AIARFYEQY
.	TRBJ2-7	TRBV5-4	ASSRGGGYEQY
TRBD1	TRBJ1-4	TRBV30	AWSEGRGDEKLF
TRBD2	TRBJ2-1	TRBV6-1	ASRGGGGADYNEQF
TRBD2	TRBJ2-7	TRBV7-2	ASSPQLAGPYEQY
.	TRBJ1-4	TRBV13	ASSLGGSGEKLF
TRBD2	TRBJ2-1	TRBV27	ASRGLVTDGEQF
.	TRBJ1-1	TRBV10-3	AISIQGNTEAF
.	TRBJ1-1	TRBV7-9	ASSRGGAVNTEAF
.	TRBJ2-1	TRBV10-3	AISGDYNEQF
.	TRBJ2-1	TRBV7-9	ASSRGNEQF
TRBD1	TRBJ1-1	TRBV4-3	ASSQDATGAVNTEAF
.	TRBJ2-3	TRBV4-1	ASSPQGGLTDTQY
TRBD2	TRBJ2-7	TRBV16	ASSQLGGAYEQY
.	TRBJ1-6	TRBV6-1	ASSEWAQSPLH
TRBD2	TRBJ2-5	TRBV5-1	ASSSRVAGGKETQY
.	TRBJ2-2	TRBV4-1	ASSQPSGANTGELF
.	TRBJ2-3	TRBV6-6	ASLAGTDTQY
.	TRBJ1-4	TRBV4-1	ASSLRVGWSEKLF
.	TRBJ2-3	TRBV19	ASSIGNGVADTQY
TRBD1	TRBJ1-6	TRBV6-5	ASSAGGSPLH
.	TRBJ2-7	TRBV27	ASSTTGGASYEQY
TRBD2	TRBJ2-3	TRBV5-1	ASSTLISGGRTDTQY
.	TRBJ1-1	TRBV5-6	ASSPTGGANTEAF
.	TRBJ1-1	TRBV19	ASSMRPINTEAF
.	TRBJ2-7	TRBV5-6	ASSWGGEQY
TRBD1	TRBJ1-4	TRBV19	ASSIRWTGDEKLF
.	TRBJ1-6	TRBV27	ASSLLGGYNSPLH
TRBD2	TRBJ2-1	TRBV18	ASSPFRGTIAYNEQF
.	TRBJ1-6	TRBV5-4	ASSWGGDNSPLH
.	TRBJ2-5	TRBV5-6	ASSEGHPRETQY